The 9 T cell receptor beta chains in this list originate from one sample, sequenced in a study of blood T cell repertoires in COVID-19. Some clones are missing from TCRdb's copy, which holds only in-frame ones; the method was immunoSEQ multiplex PCR. The sample includes approximately 62,000 clones, around 89% of them seen just once. The sequenced sample was peripheral blood. The receptors stem from a human donor with active COVID-19. The donor label of this sample is uncertain.

The chain joins TRBV5-1 to TRBJ2-3; 8 positions match TRBD2. V shed 0 bases and J 1 base; nucleotides not matched to a gene: 4. This CDR3 has 16 amino acids. CDR1 and CDR2 (germline): SGHRS, YFSETQ. This chain's CDR3 is CASSLAATSGTDTQYF. CDR3 in DNA: TGCGCCAGCAGCTTGGCCGCGACTAGCGGCACAGATACGCAGTATTTT.

The chain recombines TRBV2 with TRBJ2-1; possible D gene TRBD1, 6 bases. Trimming left V 7 bases short and J 0 bases short, with 10 bases between. Germline V gene lookup returns CDR1 SNHLY and CDR2 FYNNEI. The CDR3 covers 14 residues. CDR3 residues: CASKGDNSYNEQFF. The CDR3 bases are TGTGCCAGCAAAGGGGACAACTCCTACAATGAGCAGTTCTTC. Using reference TRBV2 and TRBJ2-1 for the parts outside the CDR3, the full variable domain is EPEVTQTPSHQVTQMGQEVILRCVPISNHLYFYWYRQILGQKVEFLVSFYNNEISEKSEIFDDQFSVERPDGSNFTLKIRSTKLEDSAMYFCASKGDNSYNEQFFGPGTRLTVL.

The CDR3 sequence is CSASRPSGRGELFF. CDR3 DNA: TGCAGTGCTAGTCGTCCTAGCGGGAGGGGGGAGCTGTTTTTT. The rearrangement links TRBV20-1 to TRBJ2-2; 11 nucleotides line up with TRBD2. The CDR3 totals 14 residues. The trim removed 3 bases at V and 8 bases at J, leaving 5 bases unmatched. Germline V gene data show CDR1 as DFQATT and CDR2 as SNEGSKA (reference sequence).

The chain employs TRBV19 and TRBJ2-1, with D unclear. Germline V CDR1 and CDR2: LNHDA, SQIVND (reference sequence). The CDR3 length is 11 residues. Trimming removed 3 bases at V and 14 bases at J, with 11 bases between. The CDR3 DNA is TGTGCCAGTAGTATTCCGACTCGCAAGTTCTTC. Its translation: CASSIPTRKFF.

This clone was counted a single time. This chain uses TRBV20-1 with TRBJ2-1; D uncertain. The CDR3 is 11 residues long. V lost 4 bases and J lost 6, with 7 bases in between. CDR1 and CDR2 from the germline V gene are DFQATT and SNEGSKA (reference sequence). The CDR3, as DNA: TGCAGTGCTATAATACTCAATGAGCAGTTCTTC. Its protein product is CSAIILNEQFF.

DNA of the CDR3: TGTGCCAGTAGTAGCTCAGGTGGGAGCAATCAGCCCCAGCATTTT. This sequence encodes CASSSSGGSNQPQHF. V and J are TRBV19 and TRBJ1-5; no definite D call. This CDR3 contains 15 residues. Between the trimmed V and J ends, which lost 4 bases and 1 base, there was a span of 11 bases. Germline loops: CDR1 LNHDA, CDR2 SQIVND (reference sequence).

The chain carries TRBV2 and TRBJ2-3, with a possible D match to TRBD1 (6 bases). CDR3 length: 15 amino acids. With 5 bases removed from V and 2 bases from J, the gap between germline ends came to 14 bases. Per germline, CDR1 SNHLY and CDR2 FYNNEI. In DNA form, the CDR3 reads TGTGCCAGCAGTAGCCTAGGGACAAACACAGATACGCAGTATTTT. Encoded protein: CASSSLGTNTDTQYF. Full variable domain (remainder filled in from reference TRBV2 and TRBJ2-3): EPEVTQTPSHQVTQMGQEVILRCVPISNHLYFYWYRQILGQKVEFLVSFYNNEISEKSEIFDDQFSVERPDGSNFTLKIRSTKLEDSAMYFCASSSLGTNTDTQYFGPGTRLTVL.

This rearrangement joins TRBV7-3 to TRBJ2-5; TRBD2 might be the D (6 bases). The CDR3 has 15 residues. V lost 2 bases and J 5 bases, leaving 15 bases between the germline ends. Germline lookup yields CDR1 SGHTA and CDR2 FQGTGA. The DNA for the CDR3 is TGTGCCAGCAGCTTAGAGGCGGGAAGGCGGGAGACCCAGTACTTC. The encoded protein is CASSLEAGRRETQYF.

V gene TRBV7-2 combines with J gene TRBJ1-2, with D unclear. The V and J ends lost 4 bases and 4 bases respectively, with 10 bases between them. Germline loops: CDR1 SGHTA, CDR2 FQGNSA. CDR3 length: 13 residues. This CDR3 reads CASSWRSPYGYTF. The DNA of the CDR3 is TGTGCCAGCAGCTGGCGGTCCCCCTATGGCTACACCTTC.